Listed here are 32 T cell receptor beta chains from one sample, sequenced in a study of control samples from healthy donors and cancer patients. Only in-frame clones appear in the TCRdb table, and some are missing; sequencing was by immunoSEQ multiplex PCR. This sample has 190,000 or so clones, with approximately 92% found just once. The sample comprised blood. These TCRs come from a man in his late teens or twenties in good health.

This chain links TRBV10-3 with TRBJ2-4; 10 positions agree with TRBD2. The CDR3 contains 17 residues. V lost 6 bases to trimming and J lost 0 bases; unmatched junction nucleotides: 8. CDR1 is ENHRY and CDR2 is SYGVKD in the germline V gene. CDR3 DNA: TGTGCCATCAGCAGGACTAGCGGAGATCTAGCCAAAAACATTCAGTACTTC. Encoded protein: CAISRTSGDLAKNIQYF.

The chain couples TRBV6-4 to TRBJ1-1; D is uncertain. The CDR3 extends over 13 amino acids. The germline V gene has CDR1 MRHNA and CDR2 SNTAGT. V was trimmed by 0 bases and J by 7 bases, leaving 9 bases between them. In DNA, the CDR3 is TGTGCCAGCAGTGACTCGAGTCGGGGTGAAGCTTTCTTT. Encoded protein: CASSDSSRGEAFF.

The chain uses TRBV6-1 and TRBJ2-7; D is perhaps TRBD2 (7 bases). The V gene's germline CDR1 is MNHNS and CDR2 SASEGT. The V gene lost 1 base and the J gene lost 2 bases, with 12 bases spanning the gap. CDR3 size: 15 residues. CDR3 sequence: CASSEEDGGPYEQYF. The CDR3 nucleotides read TGTGCCAGCAGTGAAGAGGACGGGGGGCCCTACGAGCAGTACTTC.

J is TRBJ1-2 and V is TRBV28; the D is unclear. This CDR3 spans 12 amino acids. Trimming cost V 10 bases and J 2 bases, with 11 bases left between them. The germline V gene encodes CDR1 MDHEN and CDR2 SYDVKM. CDR3 DNA: TGTGCCACCTTCGAGGTGAACTATGGCTACACCTTC. Its protein product is CATFEVNYGYTF.

The chain is built from TRBV24-1 and TRBJ1-1, with 7 positions matching TRBD1. J was trimmed by 2 bases and V by 7 bases; bases with no gene match: 3. The CDR3 loop spans 13 amino acids. In germline, CDR1 is KGHDR, CDR2 SFDVKD. Here the CDR3 DNA reads TGTGCCACCAGCGACAGGGTTAACACTGAAGCTTTCTTT. This codes for CATSDRVNTEAFF.

The chain combines TRBV30 with TRBJ1-4; no firm D call. The V gene lost 3 bases and the J gene lost 5 bases, with 13 bases spanning the gap. Germline-derived CDR1 and CDR2 are GTSNPN and SVGIG (reference sequence). There are 14 residues in the CDR3. CDR3 residues: CAWSPDLINEKLFF. CDR3 nucleotides: TGTGCCTGGAGCCCGGACTTAATAAATGAAAAACTGTTTTTT.

The chain has TRBV4-2 and TRBJ2-7, with a tentative D call TRBD1 (6 bases). The V gene's germline CDR1 is LGHNA and CDR2 YNFKEQ. The V and J ends lost 0 bases and 7 bases respectively, with 10 bases between them. The CDR3 contains 13 residues. CDR3 sequence reads: CASSQDIGGEQYF. CDR3 in DNA: TGTGCCAGCAGCCAAGATATAGGGGGAGAGCAGTACTTC.

This sequence joins TRBV5-1 and TRBJ2-1; D possibly corresponds to TRBD1 (5 bases). CDR3 length: 13 residues. The V gene's germline CDR1 is SGHRS and CDR2 YFSETQ. V lost 3 bases, J lost 6 bases, and 10 bases lay in between. The CDR3 is CASSSQGPNEQFF. In nucleotides, the CDR3 is TGCGCCAGCAGCTCCCAGGGTCCCAATGAGCAGTTCTTC.

This clone was detected only once. This same CDR3 is encoded by further DNA sequences in the sample. The chain links TRBV2 to TRBJ1-1, with D unresolved. With 1 base removed from V and 1 base from J, the gap between germline ends came to 10 bases. CDR3 size: 15 residues. In germline, CDR1 is SNHLY, CDR2 FYNNEI. Here the CDR3 DNA reads TGTGCCAGCAGTGAAGGGTGGGGTGGGAACACTGAAGCTTTCTTT. Encoded protein: CASSEGWGGNTEAFF.

In nucleotides, the CDR3 is TGCAGCGCAGCAGGGGCTACTAATGAAAAACTGTTTTTT. Protein product: CSAAGATNEKLFF. The gene calls are TRBV29-1 and TRBJ1-4, with D possibly being TRBD1 (6 bases). Trimming shortened V by 7 bases and J by 2 bases, and 11 bases separated the two germline ends. The germline V gene has CDR1 SQVTM and CDR2 ANQGSEA. The CDR3 is 13 amino acids.

The gene calls are TRBV5-4 and TRBJ1-5; D call uncertain. Germline lookup yields CDR1 SGHNT and CDR2 YYREEE (reference sequence). This CDR3 is 13 amino acids long. V was clipped by 0 bases and J by 9 bases, with 10 bases between them. The CDR3 sequence is CASSLEFNGPQHF. DNA of the CDR3: TGTGCCAGCAGCTTGGAGTTTAATGGGCCCCAGCATTTT.

This chain joins TRBV30 and TRBJ2-7, with D possibly being TRBD1 (6 bases). V lost 3 bases, J lost 0 bases, and 9 bases lay in between. From germline, CDR1 is GTSNPN and CDR2 SVGIG (reference sequence). This CDR3 has 13 residues. The CDR3 here is CAWSGQISYEQYF. CDR3 in DNA: TGTGCCTGGAGCGGACAGATCTCCTACGAGCAGTACTTC.

The V and J genes are TRBV30 and TRBJ2-7; 8 positions agree with TRBD1. V lost 8 bases to trimming and J lost 1 base; unmatched junction nucleotides: 4. There are 12 residues in the CDR3. Germline V CDR1 and CDR2: GTSNPN, SVGIG (reference sequence). CDR3 sequence (DNA): TGTGCCACGACAGGGGATTCCTACGAGCAGTACTTC. This sequence encodes CATTGDSYEQYF.

The rearrangement joins TRBV9 to TRBJ2-1; D is perhaps TRBD1 (5 bases). Looked up from germline, CDR1 is SGDLS and CDR2 is YYNGEE. The CDR3 covers 15 residues. Deletions cut 0 bases from V and 8 bases from J, with 15 bases between. CDR3: CASSVGGAGIYEQFF. The CDR3 region has the DNA TGTGCCAGCAGCGTAGGAGGTGCAGGGATCTATGAGCAGTTCTTC.

The chain carries TRBV2 and TRBJ1-1; D not resolved. Trimming took 7 bases from V and 1 from J, leaving 4 bases between them. Germline V gene lookup returns CDR1 SNHLY and CDR2 FYNNEI. CDR3 length: 11 amino acids. The CDR3 protein is CASKTNTEAFF. The DNA for the CDR3 is TGTGCCAGCAAGACGAACACTGAAGCTTTCTTT.

The gene calls are TRBV5-5 and TRBJ1-5, with D uncertain. The length of the CDR3 is 14 residues. V lost 3 bases and J 6 bases, leaving 13 bases between the germline ends. Germline V gene data show CDR1 as SGHKS and CDR2 as YYEKEE (reference sequence). CDR3 protein: CASSYRSGGQPQHF. The DNA of the CDR3 is TGTGCCAGCAGCTATCGGTCCGGTGGTCAGCCCCAGCATTTT. Full variable domain (outside the CDR3, taken from reference TRBV5-5 and TRBJ1-5): DAGVTQSPTHLIKTRGQQVTLRCSPISGHKSVSWYQQVLGQGPQFIFQYYEKEERGRGNFPDRFSARQFPNYSSELNVNALLLGDSALYLCASSYRSGGQPQHFGDGTRLSIL.

This chain connects TRBV9 to TRBJ1-1; TRBD1 is a possible D gene (5 bases). Germline lookup yields CDR1 SGDLS and CDR2 YYNGEE. The V end lost 0 bases, the J end lost 4 bases, and 7 bases lay between the germline ends. This CDR3 contains 13 residues. The CDR3 DNA is TGTGCCAGCAGCGTAGAGGGGTTCACTGAAGCTTTCTTT. It encodes CASSVEGFTEAFF.

This clone was seen just once. The rearrangement joins TRBV5-1 to TRBJ1-4; 8 bases align to TRBD1. The V gene's germline CDR1 is SGHRS and CDR2 YFSETQ. The J segment lost 6 bases and the V segment lost 0 bases, leaving 4 bases of the junction unmatched. The CDR3 runs 15 residues. The chain's CDR3 is CASSLGTGIDEKLFF. CDR3 DNA: TGCGCCAGCAGCTTGGGGACAGGGATAGATGAAAAACTGTTTTTT.

The gene calls are TRBV7-9 and TRBJ1-3, with D unclear. CDR3 length: 15 amino acids. Trimming pared 1 base from V and 1 base from J, leaving 8 bases between. CDR1 is SEHNR, CDR2 FQNEAQ, per germline (reference sequence). CDR3 in amino acids: CASSLGGKSGNTIYF. In DNA form, the CDR3 reads TGTGCCAGCAGCTTAGGCGGCAAGTCTGGAAACACCATATATTTT.

This clone showed up just once. This chain links TRBV6-6 with TRBJ2-7; D is undetermined. This CDR3 comprises 12 residues. V lost 6 bases and J lost 8, with 14 bases in between. Germline CDR1 and CDR2: MNHNY and SVGAGI (reference sequence). CDR3 DNA: TGTGCCAGCAGCTCGAACGCGGCCCAGCAGTACTTC. Translating it yields CASSSNAAQQYF.

Notes on this clone: Other DNA variants within this sample encode the same CDR3. The rearrangement links TRBV9 to TRBJ2-3; D not certain. This CDR3 spans 14 amino acids. Trimming took off 0 bases at V and 6 bases at J, with 11 bases between the two ends. Germline-derived CDR1 and CDR2 are SGDLS and YYNGEE. CDR3 loop: CASSVDRGRDTQYF. The CDR3 region has the DNA TGTGCCAGCAGCGTAGATAGAGGTCGGGATACGCAGTATTTT.

The rearrangement links TRBV9 to TRBJ2-3, with a weak D call TRBD2 (7 bases). This CDR3 comprises 15 residues. The germline gives CDR1 SGDLS, CDR2 YYNGEE. V was cut by 2 bases and J by 4 bases, with 14 bases left in between. The CDR3 DNA sequence: TGTGCCAGCAGCGTTTTAGGGGGGGGGCCAGATACGCAGTATTTT. Encoded protein: CASSVLGGGPDTQYF.

The V and J genes are TRBV20-1 and TRBJ2-1; D is uncertain. The CDR3 contains 11 residues. V shed 6 bases and J shed 9 bases, with 12 bases lying between them. Germline lookup yields CDR1 DFQATT and CDR2 SNEGSKA (reference sequence). CDR3 nucleotides: TGCAGTGCCAAGGGTTCGGGTGAGCAGTTCTTC. It yields the protein CSAKGSGEQFF.

The V gene is TRBV5-8, the J gene TRBJ2-7; weak D call: TRBD2 (5 bases). The CDR3 runs to 17 residues. Per germline, CDR1 SGHTS and CDR2 YDEGEE. V was cut by 3 bases and J by 7 bases, with 26 bases left in between. The CDR3 DNA reads TGTGCCAGCAGCTGGGCCCTCACGGGCCAACCGAGAGGGGAGCAGTACTTC. Its translation is CASSWALTGQPRGEQYF.

The chain is built from TRBV11-3 and TRBJ2-2; TRBD2 matches at 12 bases. The CDR3 loop spans 18 amino acids. Germline CDR1 and CDR2: SGHNT and YENEEA. The junction had 8 bases not matched to a gene; V was cut back by 5 bases and J by 1 base. CDR3 DNA sequence: TGTGCCAGCAGCAAGACTAGCGGGGGAACCCAGAACACCGGGGAGCTGTTTTTT. It yields the protein CASSKTSGGTQNTGELFF.

This chain links TRBV10-2 with TRBJ1-2, with D hard to call. Germline V lookup: CDR1 WSHSY, CDR2 SAAADI. This CDR3 contains 14 residues. V lost 6 bases and J lost 3, with 14 bases in between. The CDR3 DNA reads as TGCGCCAGCAGAGCCTCGCCGCGGGACTATGGCTACACCTTC. Translation gives CASRASPRDYGYTF.

The chain has TRBV5-1 and TRBJ2-5; 8 nucleotides match TRBD2. The V gene end was trimmed by 4 bases and the J gene end by 4 bases; junction bases not matched to a gene: 6. CDR3 size: 14 residues. Germline V CDR1 and CDR2: SGHRS, YFSETQ. CDR3 in amino acids: CASSNSGVGETQYF. CDR3 bases: TGCGCCAGCAGCAATAGCGGGGTAGGAGAGACCCAGTACTTC.

In the case of this clone: No conserved phenylalanine or tryptophan is present at the end of the CDR3, so a read error is the likely explanation. The limits of the CDR3 on the DNA are not certain, so only TCRdb's listed CDR3 is given. This rearrangement joins TRBV7-4 to TRBJ2-2; the listed D gene, TRBD1, was not tested against the DNA. The CDR3 contains 11 residues when both ends are counted. The V gene's germline CDR1 is SGHVT and CDR2 SQSDAQ. CDR3 protein: CASSLDHRNPL.

This chain joins TRBV2 and TRBJ1-4; perhaps TRBD1 as D (6 bases). This CDR3 is 15 amino acids long. Deletions cut 1 base from V and 4 bases from J, with 10 bases between. Germline CDR1 and CDR2: SNHLY and FYNNEI. CDR3 region: CASSEDGQLNEKLFF. CDR3 sequence (DNA): TGTGCCAGCAGTGAAGATGGACAGCTTAATGAAAAACTGTTTTTT.

This rearrangement joins TRBV10-3 to TRBJ1-1; D unclear. The germline V and J ends were trimmed by 6 bases and 1 base, with 6 bases remaining between them. Germline V gene sequence: CDR1 ENHRY, CDR2 SYGVKD. This CDR3 comprises 12 residues. The CDR3 DNA sequence: TGTGCCATCAGGCGGGAGAACACTGAAGCTTTCTTT. Its translation is CAIRRENTEAFF.

The rearrangement links TRBV18 to TRBJ2-4; the D is unclear. Trimming cost V 0 bases and J 9 bases, with 15 bases left between them. Germline V lookup: CDR1 KGHSH, CDR2 LQKENI. The CDR3 totals 15 residues. CDR3 DNA sequence: TGTGCCAGCTCACCACCGAGCCCAGTGGGTGGCATTCAGTACTTC. Amino acids: CASSPPSPVGGIQYF.

This chain joins TRBV6-1 and TRBJ2-1, with no clear D. Trimming took 1 base from V and 1 from J, leaving 11 bases between them. There are 16 residues in the CDR3. Looked up from germline, CDR1 is MNHNS and CDR2 is SASEGT. DNA for the CDR3: TGTGCCAGCAGTGAAGACCGGACCTTTTCCTACAATGAGCAGTTCTTC. This translates into CASSEDRTFSYNEQFF.